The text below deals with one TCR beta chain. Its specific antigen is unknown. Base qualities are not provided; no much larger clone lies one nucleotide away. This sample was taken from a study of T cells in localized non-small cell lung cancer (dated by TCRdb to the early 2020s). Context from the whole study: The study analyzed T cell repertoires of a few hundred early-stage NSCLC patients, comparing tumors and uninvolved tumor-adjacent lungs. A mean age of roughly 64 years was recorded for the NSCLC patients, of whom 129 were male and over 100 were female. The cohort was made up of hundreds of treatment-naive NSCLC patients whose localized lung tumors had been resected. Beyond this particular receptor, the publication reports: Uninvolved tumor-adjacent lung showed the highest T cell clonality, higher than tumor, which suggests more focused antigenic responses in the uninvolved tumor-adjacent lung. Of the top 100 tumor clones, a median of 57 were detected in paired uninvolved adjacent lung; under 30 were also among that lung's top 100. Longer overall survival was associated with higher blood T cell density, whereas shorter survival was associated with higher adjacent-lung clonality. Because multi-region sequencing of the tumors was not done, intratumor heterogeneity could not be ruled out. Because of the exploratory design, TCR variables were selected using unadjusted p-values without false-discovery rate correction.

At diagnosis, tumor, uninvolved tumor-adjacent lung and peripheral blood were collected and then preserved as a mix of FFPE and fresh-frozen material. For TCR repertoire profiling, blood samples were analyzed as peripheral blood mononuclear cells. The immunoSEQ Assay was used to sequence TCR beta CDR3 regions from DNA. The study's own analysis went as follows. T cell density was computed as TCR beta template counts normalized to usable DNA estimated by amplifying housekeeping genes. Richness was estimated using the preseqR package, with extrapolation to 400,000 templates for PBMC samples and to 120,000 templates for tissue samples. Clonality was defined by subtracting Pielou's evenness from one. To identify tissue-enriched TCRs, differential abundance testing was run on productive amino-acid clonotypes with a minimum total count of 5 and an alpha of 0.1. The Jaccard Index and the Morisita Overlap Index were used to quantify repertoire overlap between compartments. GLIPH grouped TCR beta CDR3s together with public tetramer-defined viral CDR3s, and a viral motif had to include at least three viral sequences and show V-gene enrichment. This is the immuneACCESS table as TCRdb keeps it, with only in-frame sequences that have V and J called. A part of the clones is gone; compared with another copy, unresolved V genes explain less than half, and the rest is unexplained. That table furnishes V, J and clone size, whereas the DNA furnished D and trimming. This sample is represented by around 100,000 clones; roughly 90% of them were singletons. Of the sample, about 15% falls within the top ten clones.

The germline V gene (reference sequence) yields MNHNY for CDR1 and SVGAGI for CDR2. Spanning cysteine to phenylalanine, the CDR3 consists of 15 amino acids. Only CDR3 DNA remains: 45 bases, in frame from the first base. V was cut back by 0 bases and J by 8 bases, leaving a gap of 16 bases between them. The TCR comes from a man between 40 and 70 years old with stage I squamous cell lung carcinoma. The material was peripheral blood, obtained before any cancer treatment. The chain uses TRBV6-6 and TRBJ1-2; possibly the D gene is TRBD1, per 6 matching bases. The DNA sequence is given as TGTGCCAGCAGTTACTCGACGGACAGTAGTCGCGGCTACACCTTC. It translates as CASSYSTDSSRGYTF.